These 3 T cell receptor beta chains originate from one sample sequenced in a study of beta chain features in type 1 diabetes (dated by TCRdb to the late 2010s). Overall results and qualifications from the work: In all four CD4+ subsets, TCRB CDR3 length was moderately but significantly shorter in type 1 diabetes patients.

The antigens for these receptors are not known. Library preparation was by the immunoSEQ multiplex PCR assay. The entire isolated RNA was reverse transcribed using the High Capacity cDNA Reverse Transcription Kit, and thus expressed TCRB transcripts were sequenced. This immuneACCESS table, as held by TCRdb, lists in-frame sequences with V and J called but not all clones. Of the missing ones, under half trace to an unresolved V gene in checked studies; the others have no known cause. This sample is represented by under 300,000 clones; approximately 25% of them were singletons. Around 0.012% of the sample is held by the ten biggest clonotypes. The specimen was naive CD4+ T cells from blood. The cell subset or site label, read with the paper, signifies: true naive CD4+ T cells. These receptors came from a woman aged 25 to 39 with type 1 diabetes.

This clone was observed a few times. The CDR3 coding sequence is TGTGCCAGCAGCTTTGGGTCGTCGGGTGAAGCTTTCTTT. It yields the protein CASSFGSSGEAFF. The genes are TRBV7-9 and TRBJ1-1, with D hard to call. Germline CDR1 reads SEHNR; CDR2 reads FQNEAQ (reference sequence). The CDR3 sequence is 13 residues long. V was shortened by 3 bases and J by 7 bases, with 12 bases between the two germline ends.

The chain uses TRBV20-1 and TRBJ2-7, with D unclear. The CDR3 spans 11 residues. From germline, CDR1 is DFQATT and CDR2 SNEGSKA (reference sequence). The V gene lost 2 bases and the J gene lost 3 bases, with 5 bases spanning the gap. The CDR3 reads CSARIVYEQYF. The CDR3 DNA sequence: TGCAGTGCTAGAATCGTCTACGAGCAGTACTTC.

The V gene is TRBV4-2, the J gene TRBJ2-6; 9 positions match TRBD1. The CDR3 has 17 amino acids. Trimming took 4 bases from V and 0 from J; bases not matched to a gene: 4. Germline V lookup: CDR1 LGHNA, CDR2 YNFKEQ. The CDR3 spells CASSLRDRDSGANVLTF. CDR3 coding DNA: TGTGCCAGCAGCCTCCGGGACAGGGACTCTGGGGCCAACGTCCTGACTTTC.